Described below is a single T cell receptor beta chain sequence and its context. Its antigen is as yet unknown. The data were obtained in a study of STAT3 mutations in large granular lymphocyte leukemia. Study details: Roughly half the longitudinally sequenced T-LGLL patients had canonical STAT3 mutations. More than half of T-LGLL patients received immunosuppressive therapy. Whole-study results and caveats: Every T-LGLL patient had at least one immunodominant TCRbeta clonotype.

The CDR3 consists of 15 residues. Trimming at V came to 0 bases and at J to 8 bases, leaving 5 bases not matched to a gene. The germline gives CDR1 LGHNA, CDR2 YSLEER. Approximately 40,000 productive templates were obtained per sample on average. The protocol was immunoSEQ multiplex PCR, while the TCRdb copy is restricted to in-frame clones and leaves out a portion. Of under 10,000 clones in the sample, 85% to 90% were seen once. The chain links TRBV4-3 to TRBJ2-1, with 9 bases lining up with TRBD2. Sample: peripheral blood mononuclear cells. This TCR was sampled from a man older than 75 with T-cell large granular lymphocyte leukemia. Some clones in this sample may be carry-over from other donors' samples. DNA for the CDR3: TGCGCCAGCAGCCAAGAAGCTAGCGGGGCCTATGAGCAGTTCTTC. Protein: CASSQEASGAYEQFF.